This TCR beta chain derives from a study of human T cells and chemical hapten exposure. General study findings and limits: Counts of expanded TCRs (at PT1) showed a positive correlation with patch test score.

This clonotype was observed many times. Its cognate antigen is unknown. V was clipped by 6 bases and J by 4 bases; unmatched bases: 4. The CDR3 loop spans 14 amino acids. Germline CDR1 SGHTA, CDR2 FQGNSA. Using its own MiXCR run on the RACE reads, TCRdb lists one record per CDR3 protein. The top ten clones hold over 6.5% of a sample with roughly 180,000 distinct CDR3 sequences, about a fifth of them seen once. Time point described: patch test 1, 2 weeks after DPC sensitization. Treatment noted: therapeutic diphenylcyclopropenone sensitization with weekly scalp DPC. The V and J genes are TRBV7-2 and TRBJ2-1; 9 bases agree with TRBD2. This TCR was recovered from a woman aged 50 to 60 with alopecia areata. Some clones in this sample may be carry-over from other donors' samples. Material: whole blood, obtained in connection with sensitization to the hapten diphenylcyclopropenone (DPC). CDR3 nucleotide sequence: TGTGCCAGCAGTCGGACTAGCGCGTACAATGAGCAGTTCTTC. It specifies CASSRTSAYNEQFF.